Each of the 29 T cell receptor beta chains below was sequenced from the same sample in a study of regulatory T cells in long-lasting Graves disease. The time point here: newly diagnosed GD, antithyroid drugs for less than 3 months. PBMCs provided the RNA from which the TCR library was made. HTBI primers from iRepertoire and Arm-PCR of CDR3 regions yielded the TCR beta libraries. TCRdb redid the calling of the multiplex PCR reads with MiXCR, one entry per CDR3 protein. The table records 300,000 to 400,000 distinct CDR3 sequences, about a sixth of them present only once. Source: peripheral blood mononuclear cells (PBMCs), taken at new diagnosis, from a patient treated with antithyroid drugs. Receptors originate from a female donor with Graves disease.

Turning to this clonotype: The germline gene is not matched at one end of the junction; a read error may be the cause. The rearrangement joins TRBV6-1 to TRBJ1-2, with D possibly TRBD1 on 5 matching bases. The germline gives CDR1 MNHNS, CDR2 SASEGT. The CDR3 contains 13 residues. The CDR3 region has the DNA TGTGCCAGCAGCCGGGACGGCTCCTATGGCTACGCCTTC. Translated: CASSRDGSYGYAF.

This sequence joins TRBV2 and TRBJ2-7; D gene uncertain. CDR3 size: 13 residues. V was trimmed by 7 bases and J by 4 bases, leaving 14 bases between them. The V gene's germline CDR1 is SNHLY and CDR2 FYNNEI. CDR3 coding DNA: TGTGCCAGCAAAAAGGATAGCTTGTACGAGCAGTACTTC. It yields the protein CASKKDSLYEQYF. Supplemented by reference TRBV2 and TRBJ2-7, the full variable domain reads EPEVTQTPSHQVTQMGQEVILRCVPISNHLYFYWYRQILGQKVEFLVSFYNNEISEKSEIFDDQFSVERPDGSNFTLKIRSTKLEDSAMYFCASKKDSLYEQYFGPGTRLTVT.

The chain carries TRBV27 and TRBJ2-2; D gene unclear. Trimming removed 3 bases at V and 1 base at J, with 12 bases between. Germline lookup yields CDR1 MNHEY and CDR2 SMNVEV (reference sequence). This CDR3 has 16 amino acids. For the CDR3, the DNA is TGTGCCAGCAGTTTCACGAGTCCAGGGAACACCGGGGAGCTGTTTTTT. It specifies CASSFTSPGNTGELFF.

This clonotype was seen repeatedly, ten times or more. The CDR3 region is CAISEPRQGPNTEAFF. The CDR3 nucleotides are TGTGCCATCAGTGAGCCCCGACAGGGGCCGAACACTGAAGCTTTCTTT. V gene TRBV10-3 combines with J gene TRBJ1-1; 8 nucleotides agree with TRBD1. J was trimmed by 1 base and V by 2 bases; bases with no gene match: 6. In germline, CDR1 is ENHRY, CDR2 SYGVKD. The CDR3 runs to 16 residues.

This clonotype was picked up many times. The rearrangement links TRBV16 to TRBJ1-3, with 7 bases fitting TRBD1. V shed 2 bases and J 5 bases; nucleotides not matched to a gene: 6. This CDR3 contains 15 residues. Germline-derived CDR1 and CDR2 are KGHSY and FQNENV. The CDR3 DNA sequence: TGTGCCAGCAGCCAACCGGACAGGCCGCGAAACACCATATATTTT. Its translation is CASSQPDRPRNTIYF.

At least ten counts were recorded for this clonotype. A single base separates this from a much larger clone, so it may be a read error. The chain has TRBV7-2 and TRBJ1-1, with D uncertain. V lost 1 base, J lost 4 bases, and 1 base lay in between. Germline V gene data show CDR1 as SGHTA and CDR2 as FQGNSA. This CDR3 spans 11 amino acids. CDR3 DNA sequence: TGTGCCAGCAGCTTAGTCACTGAAGCTTTCTTT. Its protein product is CASSLVTEAFF.

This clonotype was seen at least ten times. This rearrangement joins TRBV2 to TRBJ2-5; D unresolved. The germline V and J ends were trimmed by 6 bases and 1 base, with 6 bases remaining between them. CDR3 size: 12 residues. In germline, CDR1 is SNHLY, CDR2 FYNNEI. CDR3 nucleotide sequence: TGTGCCAGCAGGGGTTTCCAAGAGACCCAGTACTTC. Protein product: CASRGFQETQYF.

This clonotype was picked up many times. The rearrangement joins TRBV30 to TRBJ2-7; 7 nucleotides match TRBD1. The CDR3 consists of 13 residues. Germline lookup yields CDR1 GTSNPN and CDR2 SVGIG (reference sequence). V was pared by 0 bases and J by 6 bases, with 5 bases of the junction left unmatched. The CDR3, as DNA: TGTGCCTGGAGTGTGAGGACAGGTCTCGAGCAGTACTTC. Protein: CAWSVRTGLEQYF.

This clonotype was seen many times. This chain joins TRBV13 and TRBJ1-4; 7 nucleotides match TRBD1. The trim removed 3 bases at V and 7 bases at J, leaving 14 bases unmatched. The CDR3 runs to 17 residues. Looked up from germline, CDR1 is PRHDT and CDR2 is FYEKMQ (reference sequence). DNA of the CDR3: TGTGCCAGCAGCTTCCGGTCAGGGGGGTTGGTCAGTGAAAAACTGTTTTTT. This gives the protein CASSFRSGGLVSEKLFF.

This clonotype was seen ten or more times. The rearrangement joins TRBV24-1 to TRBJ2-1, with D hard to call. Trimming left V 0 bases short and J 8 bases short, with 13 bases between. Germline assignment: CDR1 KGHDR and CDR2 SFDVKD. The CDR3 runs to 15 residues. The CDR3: CATSDLASGWDEQFF. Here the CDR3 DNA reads TGTGCCACCAGTGATTTGGCAAGTGGGTGGGATGAGCAGTTCTTC.

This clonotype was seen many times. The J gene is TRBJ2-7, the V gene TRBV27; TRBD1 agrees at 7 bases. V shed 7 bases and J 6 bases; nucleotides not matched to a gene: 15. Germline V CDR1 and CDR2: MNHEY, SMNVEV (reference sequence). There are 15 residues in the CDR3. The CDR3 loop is CASTLSGTAYSEQYF. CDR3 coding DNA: TGTGCCAGCACCCTATCCGGGACAGCTTATTCCGAGCAGTACTTC.

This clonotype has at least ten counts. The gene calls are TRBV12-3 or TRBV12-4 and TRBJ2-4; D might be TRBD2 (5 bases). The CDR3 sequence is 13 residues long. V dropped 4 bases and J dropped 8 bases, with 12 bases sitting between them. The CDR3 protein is CASSWAEADIQYF. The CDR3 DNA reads TGTGCCAGCAGTTGGGCGGAGGCGGACATTCAGTACTTC.

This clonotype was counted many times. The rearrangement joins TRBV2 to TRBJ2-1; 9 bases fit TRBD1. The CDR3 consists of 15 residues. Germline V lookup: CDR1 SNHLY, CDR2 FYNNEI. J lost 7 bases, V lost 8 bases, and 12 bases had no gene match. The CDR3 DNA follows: TGTGCCAGCGCCCTTACGGGACAGGGTTATAATGAGCAGTTCTTC. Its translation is CASALTGQGYNEQFF.

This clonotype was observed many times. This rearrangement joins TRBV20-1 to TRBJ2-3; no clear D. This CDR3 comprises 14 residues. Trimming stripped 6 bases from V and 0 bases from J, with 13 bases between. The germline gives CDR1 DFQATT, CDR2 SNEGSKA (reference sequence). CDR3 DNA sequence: TGCAGTGCCGACGGATCGCGGAGCACAGATACGCAGTATTTT. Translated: CSADGSRSTDTQYF.

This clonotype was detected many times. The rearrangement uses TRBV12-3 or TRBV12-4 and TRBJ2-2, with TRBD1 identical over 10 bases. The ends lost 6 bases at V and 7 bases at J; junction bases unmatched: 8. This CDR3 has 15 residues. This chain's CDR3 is CASRRPGQGDGELFF. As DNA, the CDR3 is TGTGCCAGCAGGCGCCCTGGACAGGGGGACGGGGAGCTGTTTTTT.

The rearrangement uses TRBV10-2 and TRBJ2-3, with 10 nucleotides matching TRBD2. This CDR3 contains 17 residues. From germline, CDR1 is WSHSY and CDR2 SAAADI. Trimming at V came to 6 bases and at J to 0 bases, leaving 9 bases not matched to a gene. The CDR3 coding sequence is TGCGCCAGCAGGGGAGCTAGCGGGAGTCGTAGCACAGATACGCAGTATTTT. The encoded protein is CASRGASGSRSTDTQYF.

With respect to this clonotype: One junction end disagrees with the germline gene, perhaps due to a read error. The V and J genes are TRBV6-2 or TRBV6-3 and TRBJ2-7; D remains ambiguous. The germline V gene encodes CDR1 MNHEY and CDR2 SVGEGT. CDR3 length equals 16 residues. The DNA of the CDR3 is TGTGCCATCAGTGAGAGGCCAGGCGGCGGATCCTACGAGCAGTACTTC. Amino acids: CAISERPGGGSYEQYF.

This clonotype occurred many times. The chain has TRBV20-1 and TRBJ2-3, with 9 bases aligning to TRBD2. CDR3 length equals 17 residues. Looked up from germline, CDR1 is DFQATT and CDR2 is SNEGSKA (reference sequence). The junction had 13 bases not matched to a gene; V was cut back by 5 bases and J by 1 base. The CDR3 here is CSADARREGLRTDTQYF. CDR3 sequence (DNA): TGCAGTGCTGACGCTCGGCGGGAGGGCCTGCGCACAGATACGCAGTATTTT.

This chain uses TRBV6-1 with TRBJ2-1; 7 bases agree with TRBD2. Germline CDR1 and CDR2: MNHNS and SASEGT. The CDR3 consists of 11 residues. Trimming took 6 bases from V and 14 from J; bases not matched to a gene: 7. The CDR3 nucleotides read TGTGCCAGCAGACGCGGGAGTTGGAAGTTCTTC. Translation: CASRRGSWKFF.

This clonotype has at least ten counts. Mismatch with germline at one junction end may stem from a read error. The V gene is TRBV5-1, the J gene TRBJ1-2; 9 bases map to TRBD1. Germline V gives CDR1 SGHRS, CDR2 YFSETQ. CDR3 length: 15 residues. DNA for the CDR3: TGTGCCAGCAGCCCTGGGGACAGGGTCATGTATGGCTACACCTTC. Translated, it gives CASSPGDRVMYGYTF.

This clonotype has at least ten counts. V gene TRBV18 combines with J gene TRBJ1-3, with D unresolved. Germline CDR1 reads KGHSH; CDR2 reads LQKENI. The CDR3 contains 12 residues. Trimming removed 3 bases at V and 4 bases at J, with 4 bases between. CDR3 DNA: TGTGCCAGCTCACCGACAGGAAACACCATATATTTT. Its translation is CASSPTGNTIYF. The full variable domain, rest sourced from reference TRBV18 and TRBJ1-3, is NAGVMQNPRHLVRRRGQEARLRCSPMKGHSHVYWYRQLPEEGLKFMVYLQKENIIDESGMPKERFSAEFPKEGPSILRIQQVVRGDSAAYFCASSPTGNTIYFGEGSWLTVV.

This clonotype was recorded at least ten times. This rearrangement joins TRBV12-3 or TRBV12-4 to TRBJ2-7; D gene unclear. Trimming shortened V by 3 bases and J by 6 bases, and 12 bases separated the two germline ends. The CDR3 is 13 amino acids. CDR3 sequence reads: CASSFSPRLEQYF. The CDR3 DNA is TGTGCCAGCAGTTTTTCGCCTAGGCTCGAGCAGTACTTC.

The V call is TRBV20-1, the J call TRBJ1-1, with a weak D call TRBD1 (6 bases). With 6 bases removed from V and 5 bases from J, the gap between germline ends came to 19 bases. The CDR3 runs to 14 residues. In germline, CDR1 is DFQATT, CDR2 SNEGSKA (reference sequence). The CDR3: CSAPNARGRTEAFF. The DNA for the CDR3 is TGCAGTGCGCCTAACGCCCGGGGGCGAACTGAAGCTTTCTTT.

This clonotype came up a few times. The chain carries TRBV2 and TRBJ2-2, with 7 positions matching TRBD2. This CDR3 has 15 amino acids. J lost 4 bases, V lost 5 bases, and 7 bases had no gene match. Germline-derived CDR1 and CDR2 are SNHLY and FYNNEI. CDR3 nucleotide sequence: TGTGCCAGCAGTCGATCCCCTAGCGGCACCGGGGAGCTGTTTTTT. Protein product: CASSRSPSGTGELFF.

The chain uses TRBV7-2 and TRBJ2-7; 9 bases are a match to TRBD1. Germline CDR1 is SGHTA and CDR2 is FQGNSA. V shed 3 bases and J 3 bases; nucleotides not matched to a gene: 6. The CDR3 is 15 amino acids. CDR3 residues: CASSFRDRALYEQYF. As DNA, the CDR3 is TGTGCCAGCAGCTTCCGGGACAGGGCCCTCTACGAGCAGTACTTC.

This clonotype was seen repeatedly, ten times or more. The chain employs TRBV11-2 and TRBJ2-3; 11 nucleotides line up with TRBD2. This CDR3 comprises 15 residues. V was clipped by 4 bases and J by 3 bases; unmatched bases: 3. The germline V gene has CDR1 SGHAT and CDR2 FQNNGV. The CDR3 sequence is CASSSLAGATDTQYF. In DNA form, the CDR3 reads TGTGCCAGCAGCTCACTAGCGGGAGCAACAGATACGCAGTATTTT.

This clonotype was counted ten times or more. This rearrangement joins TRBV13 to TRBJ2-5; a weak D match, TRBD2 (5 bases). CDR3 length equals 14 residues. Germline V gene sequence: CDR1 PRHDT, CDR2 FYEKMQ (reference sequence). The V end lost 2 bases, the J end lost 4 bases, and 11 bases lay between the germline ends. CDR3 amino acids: CASSLFASGETQYF. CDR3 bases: TGTGCCAGCAGCTTATTCGCGAGCGGAGAGACCCAGTACTTC.

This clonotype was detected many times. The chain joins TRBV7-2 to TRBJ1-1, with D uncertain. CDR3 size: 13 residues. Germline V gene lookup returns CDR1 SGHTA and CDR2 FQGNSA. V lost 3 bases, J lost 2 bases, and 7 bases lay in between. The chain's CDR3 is CASSFSDNTEAFF. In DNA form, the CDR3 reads TGTGCCAGCAGCTTTTCGGATAACACTGAAGCTTTCTTT. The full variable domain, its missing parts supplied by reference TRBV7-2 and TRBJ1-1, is GAGVSQSPSNKVTEKGKDVELRCDPISGHTALYWYRQSLGQGLEFLIYFQGNSAPDKSGLPSDRFSAERTGGSVSTLTIQRTQQEDSAVYLCASSFSDNTEAFFGQGTRLTVV.

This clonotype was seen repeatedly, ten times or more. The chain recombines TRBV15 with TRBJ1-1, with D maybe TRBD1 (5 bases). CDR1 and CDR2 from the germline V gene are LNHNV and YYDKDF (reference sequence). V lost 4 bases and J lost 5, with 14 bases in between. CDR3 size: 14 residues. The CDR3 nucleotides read TGTGCCACCAGCACCCGGGACGGAGAGACTGAAGCTTTCTTT. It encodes CATSTRDGETEAFF. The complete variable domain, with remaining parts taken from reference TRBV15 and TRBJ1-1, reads DAMVIQNPRYQVTQFGKPVTLSCSQTLNHNVMYWYQQKSSQAPKLLFHYYDKDFNNEADTPDNFQSRRPNTSFCFLDIRSPGLGDTAMYLCATSTRDGETEAFFGQGTRLTVV.